Below, 13 T cell receptor beta chains from the same sample are listed, as sequenced in a study of tumor-infiltrating lymphocytes in primary liver carcinoma (dated by TCRdb to about 2017). Without any cell sorting, total RNA and DNA were extracted together from about 19-30 mg of bulk tissue using the AllPrep DNA/RNA mini kit. Sequencer: Illumina HiSeq 2500. Using a constant-region primer and ProtoScript II reverse transcriptase, TCRbeta-specific cDNA was reverse-transcribed from about 460 ng total RNA. Three nested multiplex PCR rounds, following a slightly modified ARM-PCR procedure, were used to build the TCRbeta libraries. Each of the first two PCR rounds ran for roughly 9 cycles using multiplex TRBV1-TRBV30 forward primers together with a Cbeta reverse primer. TCRdb ran its own pipeline on the public reads, namely fastp trimming at Q25 and MiXCR clone calling, and kept in-frame beta chains. Each CDR3 protein appears once, grouped with its most common genes and DNA. A total of about 210,000 distinct CDR3 sequences appear in this sample, around four fifths of them only once. The ten largest clones add up to 18% of the sample.

Input material: tumor tissue from primary liver carcinoma. Every receptor here comes from a man aged 40-50 years with primary liver carcinoma and hepatitis B virus infection.

Details on this clonotype: Mismatch with germline at one junction end may stem from a read error. V usage is TRBV28 and J usage is TRBJ1-1; TRBD1 might be the D (5 bases). The CDR3 sequence is 14 residues long. Germline loops: CDR1 MDHEN, CDR2 SYDVKM. The CDR3 loop is CANSLFGGNTEAFF. The DNA of the CDR3 is TGTGCCAACAGTTTATTCGGGGGTAACACTGAAGCTTTCTTT.

As to this clonotype: A junction end diverges from the germline sequence, so it may reflect a read error. CDR3 nucleotides: TGTGCCAGCAGCGCCACAGGGGCCCGCGAGGGGCAGGACTCGTACGAGCAGTACTTT. Translated: CASSATGAREGQDSYEQYF. The V gene is TRBV5-6, the J gene TRBJ2-7; 7 bases map to TRBD1. This CDR3 comprises 19 residues. Germline loops: CDR1 SGHDT, CDR2 YYEEEE.

With regard to this clonotype: A read error may account for a junction end that differs from germline. J is TRBJ1-1 and V is TRBV12-3 or TRBV12-4; TRBD1 might be the D (6 bases). This CDR3 contains 13 residues. The CDR3 is CVNSFSGAAETFF. CDR3 nucleotide sequence: TGTGTCAACAGCTTTTCAGGGGCCGCTGAAACTTTCTTT.

As regards this clonotype: One end of the junction does not line up with germline, which may come from a read error. This chain joins TRBV5-6 and TRBJ1-1; 8 nucleotides match TRBD1. The CDR3 totals 14 residues. The germline V gene encodes CDR1 SGHDT and CDR2 YYEEEE. This chain's CDR3 is CARSARQGRTEALF. The CDR3 bases are TGTGCCAGGAGCGCACGACAGGGGCGGACTGAAGCTCTCTTT.

Turning to this clonotype: The junction differs from germline at one of its ends, possibly a read error. The chain employs TRBV11-3 and TRBJ1-5; D may be TRBD1 (5 bases). The germline V gene encodes CDR1 SGHNT and CDR2 YENEEA. CDR3 length: 15 amino acids. In nucleotides, the CDR3 is TGTGCCAGCAGCCTAGATCTGGGGGTGGCTTATCCCCAGCATTTT. It yields the protein CASSLDLGVAYPQHF.

On this clonotype itself: Germline and junction disagree at one end, which may indicate a read error. The V gene is TRBV5-1, the J gene TRBJ2-6, with D possibly TRBD1 on 6 matching bases. CDR3 length equals 16 residues. Germline V CDR1 and CDR2: SGHRS, YFSETQ. The chain's CDR3 is CASSQAGAMGANVLTF. The CDR3 bases are TGCGCCAGCAGCCAGGCAGGGGCTATGGGGGCCAACGTCCTGACCTTC.

The chain joins TRBV5-1 to TRBJ2-1; 10 bases are shared with TRBD2. V shed 5 bases, J shed 7 bases, and the junction held 12 bases outside the gene matches. The CDR3 runs to 16 residues. Germline V lookup: CDR1 SGHRS, CDR2 YFSETQ. The CDR3 coding sequence is TGCGCCAGCAGAGTTACCTGGACTAGCGGCGGGAATGAGCAGTTCTTC. Its translation: CASRVTWTSGGNEQFF.

The V gene is TRBV11-3, the J gene TRBJ2-7, with TRBD1 as a possible D gene (5 bases). The CDR3 loop spans 14 amino acids. Germline CDR1 reads SGHNT; CDR2 reads YENEEA. The V end lost 7 bases, the J end lost 3 bases, and 16 bases lay between the germline ends. DNA of the CDR3: TGTGCCAGCATGACTGGAGAAGGGGACTACGAGCAGTACTTC. Translated, it gives CASMTGEGDYEQYF.

This clonotype appeared a few times. The CDR3 here is CASSRDSERGRCEQYF. DNA for the CDR3: TGTGCCAGCAGTAGGGATTCGGAGAGGGGACGCTGCGAGCAGTACTTC. The V call is TRBV6-5, the J call TRBJ2-7; D is tentatively TRBD1 or TRBD2 (5 bases each). The CDR3 extends over 16 amino acids. Trimming cost V 5 bases and J 6 bases, with 23 bases left between them. Per the germline V gene, CDR1 is MNHEY and CDR2 is SVGAGI.

Note on this clonotype: The germline gene is not matched at one end of the junction; a read error may be the cause. The chain links TRBV5-5 to TRBJ1-2, with 7 nucleotides matching TRBD1. The germline V gene encodes CDR1 SGHKS and CDR2 YYEKEE (reference sequence). The CDR3 sequence is 14 residues long. CDR3 in DNA: TGTGCCAGCATCCGGACAGGAGGAAACTATGACTACACCTTC. Protein product: CASIRTGGNYDYTF.

The chain carries TRBV11-2 and TRBJ2-7, with 7 bases matching TRBD1. Trimming cost V 3 bases and J 5 bases; bases outside gene matches: 10. The germline CDR1 and CDR2 sequences are SGHAT and FQNNGV. The CDR3 length is 15 residues. For the CDR3, the DNA is TGTGCCAGCAGCTTGCGATTGACAGGGAAAAACGAGCAGTACTTC. This codes for CASSLRLTGKNEQYF. The entire variable domain, with the rest obtained from reference TRBV11-2 and TRBJ2-7, is as follows: EAGVAQSPRYKIIEKRQSVAFWCNPISGHATLYWYQQILGQGPKLLIQFQNNGVVDDSQLPKDRFSAERLKGVDSTLKIQPAKLEDSAVYLCASSLRLTGKNEQYFGPGTRLTVT.

In the case of this clonotype: The CDR3 does not end in the conserved phenylalanine or tryptophan, so this is likely a read error. The V call is TRBV5-6, the J call TRBJ2-3, with D perhaps TRBD1 or TRBD2 (5 bases each). CDR1 SGHDT and CDR2 YYEEEE come from the germline V gene. This CDR3 is built from 16 residues. V gave up 0 bases and J gave up 4 bases, with 15 bases separating them. The CDR3: CASSLGPPGRADTQYS. DNA for the CDR3: TGTGCCAGCAGCTTGGGACCGCCGGGGCGAGCAGATACGCAGTATTCT.

Remarks on this clonotype: In this CDR3 the conserved last residue, phenylalanine or tryptophan, is missing, so a read error is likely. This chain links TRBV11-2 with TRBJ2-1, with 11 bases lining up with TRBD2. The V gene's germline CDR1 is SGHAT and CDR2 FQNNGV. Trimming cost V 5 bases and J 8 bases; bases outside gene matches: 14. The CDR3 is 17 amino acids. The CDR3 is CASSPLPLAGDSDEQFL. DNA of the CDR3: TGTGCCAGCAGCCCACTACCACTAGCGGGAGATAGTGATGAGCAGTTCCTC.